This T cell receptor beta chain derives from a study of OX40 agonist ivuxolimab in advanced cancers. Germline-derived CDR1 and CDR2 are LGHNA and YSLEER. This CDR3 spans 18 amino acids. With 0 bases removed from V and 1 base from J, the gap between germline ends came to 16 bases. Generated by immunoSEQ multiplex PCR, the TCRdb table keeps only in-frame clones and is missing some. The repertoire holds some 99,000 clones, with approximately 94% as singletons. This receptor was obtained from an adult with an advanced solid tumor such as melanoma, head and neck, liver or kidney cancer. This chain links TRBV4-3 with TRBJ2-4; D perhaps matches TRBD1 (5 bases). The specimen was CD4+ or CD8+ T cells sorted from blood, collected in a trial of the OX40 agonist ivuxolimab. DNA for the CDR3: TGCGCCAGCAGCCAAGATTTTGGGCAGGGCGAGGCCAAAAACATTCAGTACTTC. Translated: CASSQDFGQGEAKNIQYF.